This paragraph reports one T cell receptor beta chain. V shed 0 bases, J shed 5 bases, and the junction held 2 bases outside the gene matches. This CDR3 has 15 residues. Germline V gives CDR1 LGHDT, CDR2 YNNKEL (reference sequence). The record originates from a study of blood T cell repertoires in COVID-19. Study-wide background: The origin of the acute and convalescent COVID-19 samples was the United States, Italy and Spain. PBMCs, B-cell-depleted T cells, or T cells were the source of the cDNA or gDNA that made up the material.

Participants' reported clinical history set cohort assignment. In Cohort 3, a recovered donor had either two negative PCRs, clearance, or symptom resolution. TCRdb's copy holds only in-frame clones and misses some; the assay was immunoSEQ multiplex PCR. Of around 250,000 clones listed, 70% to 90% are singletons. The sequencing sample was made of PBMCs or T cells enriched from blood (not recorded which). This clonotype was sampled from a young man who had recovered from COVID-19. This chain connects TRBV3-1 (or the pseudogene TRBV3-2) to TRBJ1-5; 9 bases map to TRBD1. CDR3 protein: CASSQDRQGDQPQHF. The CDR3 nucleotides read TGTGCCAGCAGCCAAGATCGACAGGGGGATCAGCCCCAGCATTTT.